This TCR beta chain derives from a study of OX40 agonist ivuxolimab in advanced cancers. Study outcomes and limitations: Expanded clones belonging to CD8+ T cells outnumbered, on average, those of CD4+. The CD4+ and CD8+ T cells in the blood had expanded clonally by week 6 at 0.1 to 3.0 mg/kg.

This clone was picked up one time. Its specificity is unknown. This CDR3 comprises 18 residues. Germline lookup yields CDR1 LNHDA and CDR2 SQIVND (reference sequence). V lost 1 base to trimming and J lost 5 bases; unmatched junction nucleotides: 15. Assay used: immunoSEQ multiplex PCR; TCRdb lists only in-frame clones, some missing. This sample has roughly 40,000 clones; roughly four fifths occur once, and the top ten carry about 2.5%. The chain carries TRBV19 and TRBJ1-1; 8 bases are shared with TRBD1. The material sequenced was CD4+ or CD8+ T cells sorted from blood, taken in a trial of the OX40 agonist ivuxolimab. This receptor was obtained from an adult with an advanced solid tumor such as melanoma, head and neck, liver or kidney cancer. The CDR3 reads CASSIALWVGQGVTEAFF. CDR3 nucleotides: TGTGCCAGTAGTATAGCGTTGTGGGTCGGACAGGGCGTTACTGAAGCTTTCTTT. Full variable domain (remainder filled in from reference TRBV19 and TRBJ1-1): DGGITQSPKYLFRKEGQNVTLSCEQNLNHDAMYWYRQDPGQGLRLIYYSQIVNDFQKGDIAEGYSVSREKKESFPLTVTSAQKNPTAFYLCASSIALWVGQGVTEAFFGQGTRLTVV.